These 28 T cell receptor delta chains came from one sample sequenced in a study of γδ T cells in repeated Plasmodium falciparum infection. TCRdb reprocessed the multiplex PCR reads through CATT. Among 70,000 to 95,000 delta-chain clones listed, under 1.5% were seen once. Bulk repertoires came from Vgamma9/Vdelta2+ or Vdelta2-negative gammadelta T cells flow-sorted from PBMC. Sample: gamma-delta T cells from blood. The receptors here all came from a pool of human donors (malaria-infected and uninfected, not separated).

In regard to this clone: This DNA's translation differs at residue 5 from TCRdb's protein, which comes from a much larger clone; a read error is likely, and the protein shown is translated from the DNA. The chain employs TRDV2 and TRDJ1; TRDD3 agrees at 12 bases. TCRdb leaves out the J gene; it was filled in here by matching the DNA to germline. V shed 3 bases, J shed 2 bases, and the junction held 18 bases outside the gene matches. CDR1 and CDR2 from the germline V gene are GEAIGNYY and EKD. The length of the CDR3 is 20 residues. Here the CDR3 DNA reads TGTGCCTGTGACGCCGTGTTCCTGGGGGATACGCAGATTCATACCGATAAACTCATCTTT. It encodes CACDAVFLGDTQIHTDKLIF.

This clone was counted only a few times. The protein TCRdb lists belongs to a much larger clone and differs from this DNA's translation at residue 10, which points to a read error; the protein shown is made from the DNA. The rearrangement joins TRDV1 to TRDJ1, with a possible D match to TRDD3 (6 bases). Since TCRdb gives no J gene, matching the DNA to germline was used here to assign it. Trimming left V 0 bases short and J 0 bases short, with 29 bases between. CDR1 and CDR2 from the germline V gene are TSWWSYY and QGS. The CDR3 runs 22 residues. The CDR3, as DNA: TGTGCTCTTGGGGAACTAAGGTCCCGCCCTGATTGGGGGCCGAAGTACACCGATAAACTCATCTTT. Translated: CALGELRSRPDWGPKYTDKLIF.

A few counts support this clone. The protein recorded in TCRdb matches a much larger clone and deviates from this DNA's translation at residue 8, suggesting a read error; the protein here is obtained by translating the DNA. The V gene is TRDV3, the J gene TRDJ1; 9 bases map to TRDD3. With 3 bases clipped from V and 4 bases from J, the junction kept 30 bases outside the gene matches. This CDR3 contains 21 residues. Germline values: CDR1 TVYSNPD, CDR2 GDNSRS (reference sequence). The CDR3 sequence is CALPKSPYYHWGRTNRDKLIF. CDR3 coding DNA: TGTGCCTTGCCCAAGTCCCCGTACTACCACTGGGGGAGGACTAATCGCGATAAACTCATCTTT.

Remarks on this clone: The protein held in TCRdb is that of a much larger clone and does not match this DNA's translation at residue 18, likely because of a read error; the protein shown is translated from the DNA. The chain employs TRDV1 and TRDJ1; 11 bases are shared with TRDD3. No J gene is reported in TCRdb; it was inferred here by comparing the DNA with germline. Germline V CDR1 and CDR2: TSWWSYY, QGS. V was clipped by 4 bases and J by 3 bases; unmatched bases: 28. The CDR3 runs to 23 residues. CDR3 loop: CALGVTPYPFLILGDRSADKLIF. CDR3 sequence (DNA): TGTGCTCTTGGGGTCACACCTTATCCTTTCCTAATACTGGGGGATAGGAGCGCCGATAAACTCATCTTT.

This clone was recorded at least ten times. CDR3 sequence reads: CALGEATITGGPALGYTDKLIF. As DNA, the CDR3 is TGTGCTCTTGGGGAAGCGACTATTACTGGGGGACCCGCCCTAGGGTACACCGATAAACTCATCTTT. The rearrangement joins TRDV1 to TRDJ1; 9 nucleotides match TRDD3. The J gene, left out of TCRdb, was set here by checking the DNA against germline. The CDR3 is 22 residues long. Looked up from germline, CDR1 is TSWWSYY and CDR2 is QGS. V was pared by 2 bases and J by 0 bases, with 22 bases of the junction left unmatched.

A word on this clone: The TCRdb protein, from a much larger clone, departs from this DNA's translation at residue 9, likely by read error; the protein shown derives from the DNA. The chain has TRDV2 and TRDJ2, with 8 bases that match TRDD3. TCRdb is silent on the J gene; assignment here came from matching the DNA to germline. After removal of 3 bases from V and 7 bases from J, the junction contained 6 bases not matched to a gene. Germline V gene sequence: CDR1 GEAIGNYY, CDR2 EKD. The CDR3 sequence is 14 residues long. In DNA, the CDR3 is TGTGCCTGTGACTTACTGGGGGTTATAGCACAACTCTTCTTT. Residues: CACDLLGVIAQLFF.

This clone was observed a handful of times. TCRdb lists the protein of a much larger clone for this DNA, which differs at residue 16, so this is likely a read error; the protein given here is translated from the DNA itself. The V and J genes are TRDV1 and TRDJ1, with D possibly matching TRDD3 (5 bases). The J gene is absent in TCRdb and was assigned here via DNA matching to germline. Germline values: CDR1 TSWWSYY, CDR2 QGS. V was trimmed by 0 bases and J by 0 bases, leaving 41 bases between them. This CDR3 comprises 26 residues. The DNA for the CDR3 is TGTGCTCTTGGGGAACTGTTCGGGGGGCCAGTCTTGACTGCGTACCGTGGGTTACCTTACACCGATAAACTCATCTTT. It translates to CALGELFGGPVLTAYRGLPYTDKLIF.

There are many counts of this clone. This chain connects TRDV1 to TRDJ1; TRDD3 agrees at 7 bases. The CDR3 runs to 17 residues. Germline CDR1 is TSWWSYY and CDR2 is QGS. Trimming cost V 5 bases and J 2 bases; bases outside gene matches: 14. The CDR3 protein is CALGNRLRGMGTDKLIF. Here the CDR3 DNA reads TGTGCTCTTGGGAACAGACTGCGGGGGATGGGTACCGATAAACTCATCTTT.

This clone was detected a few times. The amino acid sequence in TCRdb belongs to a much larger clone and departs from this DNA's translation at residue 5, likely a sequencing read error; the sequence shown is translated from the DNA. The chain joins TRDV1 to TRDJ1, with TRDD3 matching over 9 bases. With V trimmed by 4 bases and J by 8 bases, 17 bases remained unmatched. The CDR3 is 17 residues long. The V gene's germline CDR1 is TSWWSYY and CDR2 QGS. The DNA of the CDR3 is TGTGCTCTTGGGGCAATCCCTTCCTTTACTGGGGGAGCCAAACTCATCTTT. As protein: CALGAIPSFTGGAKLIF.

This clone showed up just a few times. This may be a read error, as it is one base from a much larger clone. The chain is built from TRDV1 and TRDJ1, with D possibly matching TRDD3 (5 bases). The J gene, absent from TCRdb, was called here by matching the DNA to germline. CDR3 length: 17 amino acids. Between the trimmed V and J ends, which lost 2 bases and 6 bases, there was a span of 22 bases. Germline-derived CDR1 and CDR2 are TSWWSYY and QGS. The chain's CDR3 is CALGESPLRGGKYKLIF. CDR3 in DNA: TGTGCTCTTGGGGAATCGCCTCTACGGGGGGGTAAATATAAACTCATCTTT.

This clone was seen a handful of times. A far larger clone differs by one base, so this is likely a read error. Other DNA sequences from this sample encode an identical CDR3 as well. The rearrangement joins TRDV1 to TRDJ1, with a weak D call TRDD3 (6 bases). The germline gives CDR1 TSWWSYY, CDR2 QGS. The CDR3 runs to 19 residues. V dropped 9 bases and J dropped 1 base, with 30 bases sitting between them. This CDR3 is CALVLFPLAGGATTDKLIF. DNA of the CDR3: TGTGCTCTCGTGCTCTTCCCCCTCGCGGGGGGAGCGACCACCGATAAACTCATCTTT.

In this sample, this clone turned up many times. CDR3 loop: CALGELISYGYWGIRVSYTDKLIF. The CDR3 DNA reads TGTGCTCTTGGGGAACTAATCTCCTATGGGTACTGGGGGATACGCGTATCATACACCGATAAACTCATCTTT. The chain is built from TRDV1 and TRDJ1, with 13 bases fitting TRDD3. V dropped 0 bases and J dropped 0; count of bases not matched to a gene: 22. Germline-derived CDR1 and CDR2 are TSWWSYY and QGS. The CDR3 contains 24 residues.

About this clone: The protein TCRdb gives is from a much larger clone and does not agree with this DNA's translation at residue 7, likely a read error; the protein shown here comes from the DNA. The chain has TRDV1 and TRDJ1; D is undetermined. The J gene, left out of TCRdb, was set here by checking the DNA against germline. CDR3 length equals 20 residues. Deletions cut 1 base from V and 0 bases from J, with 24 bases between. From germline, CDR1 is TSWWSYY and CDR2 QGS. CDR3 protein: CALGEPCLVPNRAYTDKLIF. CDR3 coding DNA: TGTGCTCTTGGGGAACCCTGCCTCGTCCCAAACAGGGCGTACACCGATAAACTCATCTTT.

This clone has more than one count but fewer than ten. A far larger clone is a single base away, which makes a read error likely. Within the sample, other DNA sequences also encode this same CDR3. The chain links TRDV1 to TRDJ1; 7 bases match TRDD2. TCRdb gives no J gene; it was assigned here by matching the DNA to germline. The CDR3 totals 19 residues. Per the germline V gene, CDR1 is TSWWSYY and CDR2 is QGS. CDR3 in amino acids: CALGLSFLSYPRNTDKLIF. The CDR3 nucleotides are TGCGCTCTTGGGCTGAGCTTCCTATCTTATCCCCGTAACACCGATAAACTCATCTTT.

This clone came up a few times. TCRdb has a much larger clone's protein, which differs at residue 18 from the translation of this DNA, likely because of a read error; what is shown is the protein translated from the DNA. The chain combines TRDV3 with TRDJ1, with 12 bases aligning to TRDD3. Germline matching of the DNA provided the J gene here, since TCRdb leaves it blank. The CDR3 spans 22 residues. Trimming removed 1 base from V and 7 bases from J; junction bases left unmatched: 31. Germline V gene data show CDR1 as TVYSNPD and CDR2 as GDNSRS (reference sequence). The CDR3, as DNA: TGTGCCTTTAAGCGCCACTTCCTACGTCTGACTGGGGGATACAAGCGGGCCGGTAAACTCATCTTT. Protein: CAFKRHFLRLTGGYKRAGKLIF.

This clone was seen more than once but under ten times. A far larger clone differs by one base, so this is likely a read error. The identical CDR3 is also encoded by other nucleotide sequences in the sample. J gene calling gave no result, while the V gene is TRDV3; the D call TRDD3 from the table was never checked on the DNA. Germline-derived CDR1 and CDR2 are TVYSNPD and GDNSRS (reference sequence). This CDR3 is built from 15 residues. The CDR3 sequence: CAFVAQGGYRDKLIF. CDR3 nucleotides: TGTGCCTTCGTAGCCCAGGGGGGATACCGCGATAAACTCATTTTT.

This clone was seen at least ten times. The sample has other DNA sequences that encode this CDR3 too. The CDR3 region has the DNA TGTGCTCTTATCCCTACGCTGGGGGATACCCCGTACACCGATAAACTCATCTTT. It yields the protein CALIPTLGDTPYTDKLIF. V is TRDV1 and J is TRDJ1; TRDD3 agrees at 11 bases. The CDR3 length is 18 residues. V lost 8 bases, J lost 0 bases, and 14 bases stayed unmatched. Germline V gene data show CDR1 as TSWWSYY and CDR2 as QGS.

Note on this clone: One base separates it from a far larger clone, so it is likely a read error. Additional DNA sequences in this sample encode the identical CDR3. In nucleotides, the CDR3 is TGTGCTCTTGGGGAACCTACCTTCCTACAGGGGGATACGCACAGGACAGCACAACTCTTCTTT. As protein: CALGEPTFLQGDTHRTAQLFF. The J gene is TRDJ2, the V gene TRDV1, with D perhaps TRDD3 (10 bases). Germline V gene lookup returns CDR1 TSWWSYY and CDR2 QGS. V was clipped by 1 base and J by 4 bases, with 28 bases between them. The CDR3 has 21 residues.

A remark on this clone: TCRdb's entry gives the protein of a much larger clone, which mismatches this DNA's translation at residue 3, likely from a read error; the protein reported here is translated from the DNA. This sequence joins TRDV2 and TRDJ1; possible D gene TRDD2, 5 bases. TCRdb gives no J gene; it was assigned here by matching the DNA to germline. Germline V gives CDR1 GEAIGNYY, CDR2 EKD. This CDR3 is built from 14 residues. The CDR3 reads CARDLLVGTDKLIF. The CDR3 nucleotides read TGTGCCCGTGACCTTCTTGTGGGCACCGATAAACTCATCTTT.

The DNA of the CDR3 is TGTGCTCTTGGGGACAATCTAAGTTCTGGGGGCTTATACACCGATAAACTCATCTTT. Translating it yields CALGDNLSSGGLYTDKLIF. This rearrangement joins TRDV1 to TRDJ1; 7 bases fit TRDD3. The J gene, absent from TCRdb, was called here by matching the DNA to germline. This CDR3 is built from 19 residues. The trim removed 3 bases at V and 0 bases at J, leaving 16 bases unmatched. Per the germline V gene, CDR1 is TSWWSYY and CDR2 is QGS.

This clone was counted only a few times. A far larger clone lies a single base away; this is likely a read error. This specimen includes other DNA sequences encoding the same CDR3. The CDR3 coding sequence is TGTGCCTGTGACCTTAATATCCCCTGGGGGATAGCGACCGATAAACTCATCTTC. Amino acids: CACDLNIPWGIATDKLIF. No call exists for the J gene, whereas the V gene is TRDV2; TRDD3, as called in the table, went unchecked against the DNA. The CDR3 contains 18 residues. CDR1 is GEAIGNYY and CDR2 is EKD in the germline V gene.

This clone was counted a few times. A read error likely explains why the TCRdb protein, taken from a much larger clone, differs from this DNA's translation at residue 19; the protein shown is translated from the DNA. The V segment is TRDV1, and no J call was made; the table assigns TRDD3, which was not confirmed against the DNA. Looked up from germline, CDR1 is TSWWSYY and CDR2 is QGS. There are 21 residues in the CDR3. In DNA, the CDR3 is TGTGCTCTTGGGAAACCTTCCTACTGGAGGCGTGATCCGTCTGACACCGATAAACCCATCTTT. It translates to CALGKPSYWRRDPSDTDKPIF.

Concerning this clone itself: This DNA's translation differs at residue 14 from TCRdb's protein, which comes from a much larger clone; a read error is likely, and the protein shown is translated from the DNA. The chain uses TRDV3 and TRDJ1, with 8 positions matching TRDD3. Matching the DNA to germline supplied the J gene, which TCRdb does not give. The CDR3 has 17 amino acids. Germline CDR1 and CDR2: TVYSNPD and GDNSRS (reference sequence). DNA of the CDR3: TGTGCCTTTGATACTGGGGGGAGTATCTCCCGTATCGATGAACTCATCTTT. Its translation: CAFDTGGSISRIDELIF.

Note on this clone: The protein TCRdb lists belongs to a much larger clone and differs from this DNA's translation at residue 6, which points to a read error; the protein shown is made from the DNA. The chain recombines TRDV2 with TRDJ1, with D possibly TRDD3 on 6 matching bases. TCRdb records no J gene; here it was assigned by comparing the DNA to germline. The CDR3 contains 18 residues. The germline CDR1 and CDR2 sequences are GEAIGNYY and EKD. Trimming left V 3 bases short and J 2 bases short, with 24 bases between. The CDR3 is CACDSGRTNLLGTDKLIF. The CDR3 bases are TGTGCCTGTGACTCCGGCCGTACGAACCTACTGGGTACCGATAAACTCATCTTT.

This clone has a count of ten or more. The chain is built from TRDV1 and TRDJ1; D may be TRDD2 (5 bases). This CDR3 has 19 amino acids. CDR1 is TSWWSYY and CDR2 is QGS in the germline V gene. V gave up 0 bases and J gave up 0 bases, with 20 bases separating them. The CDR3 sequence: CALGELTFLHEGYTDKLIF. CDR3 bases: TGTGCTCTTGGGGAACTGACATTCCTCCATGAGGGTTACACCGATAAACTCATCTTT.

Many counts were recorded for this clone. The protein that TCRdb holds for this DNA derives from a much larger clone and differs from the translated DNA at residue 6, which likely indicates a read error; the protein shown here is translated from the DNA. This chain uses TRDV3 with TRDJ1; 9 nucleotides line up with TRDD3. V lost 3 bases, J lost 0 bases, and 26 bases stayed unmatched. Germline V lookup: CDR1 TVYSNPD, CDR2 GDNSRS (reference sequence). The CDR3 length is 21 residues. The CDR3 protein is CAFPDALLGDPNHSYTDKLIF. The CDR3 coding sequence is TGTGCCTTCCCTGATGCCCTACTGGGGGACCCAAATCACTCGTACACCGATAAACTCATCTTT.

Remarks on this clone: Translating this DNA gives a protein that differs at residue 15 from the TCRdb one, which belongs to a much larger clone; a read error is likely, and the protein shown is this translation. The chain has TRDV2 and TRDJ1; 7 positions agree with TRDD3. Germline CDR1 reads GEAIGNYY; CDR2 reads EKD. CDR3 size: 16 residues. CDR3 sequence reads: CACDPLLGTYTDKLTF. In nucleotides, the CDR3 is TGTGCCTGTGATCCCTTACTGGGGACGTACACCGATAAACTCACCTTT.

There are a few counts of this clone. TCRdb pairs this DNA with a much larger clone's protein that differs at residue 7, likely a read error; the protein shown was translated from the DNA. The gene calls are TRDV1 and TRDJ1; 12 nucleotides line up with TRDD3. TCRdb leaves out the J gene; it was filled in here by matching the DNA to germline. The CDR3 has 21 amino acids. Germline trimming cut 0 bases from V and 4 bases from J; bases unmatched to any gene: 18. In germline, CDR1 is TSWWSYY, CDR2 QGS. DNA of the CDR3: TGTGCTCTTGGGGAACTAGCGACGATAAAGACTGGGGGATACTTAAGCGATAAACTCATCTTT. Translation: CALGELATIKTGGYLSDKLIF.